This passage covers 4 T cell receptor beta chains from one sample sequenced in a study of blood T cell repertoires in COVID-19. Generated by immunoSEQ multiplex PCR, the TCRdb table keeps only in-frame clones and is missing some. This sample has just over 250,000 clones, with 75% to 95% found just once. The material sequenced was peripheral blood. The origin of the receptors is a person under 35 with COVID-19, enrolled during active disease.

The V and J genes are TRBV16 and TRBJ1-2; TRBD1 matches at 9 bases. This CDR3 is 14 amino acids long. The V segment lost 4 bases and the J segment 8 bases; nucleotides outside the gene matches: 8. Germline assignment: CDR1 KGHSY and CDR2 FQNENV. The CDR3 spells CASSRTTGGEGYTF. The CDR3 nucleotides are TGTGCCAGCAGCCGTACGACAGGGGGAGAAGGCTACACCTTC. Together with reference TRBV16 and TRBJ1-2, the CDR3 gives the full variable domain: GEEVAQTPKHLVRGEGQKAKLYCAPIKGHSYVFWYQQVLKNEFKFLISFQNENVFDETGMPKERFSAKCLPNSPCSLEIQATKLEDSAVYFCASSRTTGGEGYTFGSGTRLTVV.

This clone was counted a single time. The chain has TRBV7-2 and TRBJ1-6, with 7 bases identical to TRBD1. J lost 4 bases, V lost 1 base, and 4 bases had no gene match. The CDR3 runs 16 residues. The germline V gene has CDR1 SGHTA and CDR2 FQGNSA. The CDR3 bases are TGTGCCAGCAGCTTAGACTCAGGGGGTTATAATTCACCCCTCCACTTT. Its protein product is CASSLDSGGYNSPLHF.

The rearrangement links TRBV10-3 to TRBJ2-1, with 13 bases fitting TRBD2. V shed 0 bases and J 7 bases; nucleotides not matched to a gene: 3. From germline, CDR1 is ENHRY and CDR2 SYGVKD. CDR3 size: 16 residues. This chain's CDR3 is CAISESGLAGNNEQFF. CDR3 DNA: TGTGCCATCAGTGAGTCGGGACTAGCGGGAAATAATGAGCAGTTCTTC.

V gene TRBV10-3 combines with J gene TRBJ1-2; possible D gene TRBD1, 5 bases. V dropped 2 bases and J dropped 4 bases, with 14 bases sitting between them. The CDR3 has 15 residues. Germline V gives CDR1 ENHRY, CDR2 SYGVKD. The CDR3 DNA is TGTGCCATCAGTGAGGGGTACCGAAGGGGCTATGGCTACACCTTC. It is translated as CAISEGYRRGYGYTF.